The present T cell receptor (beta chain) was sequenced within a study of read filtering for tumor transcriptome and immune sequencing. This clonotype was seen repeatedly, ten times or more. Its antigen remains unidentified. The study's findings and limits: Around 85% of IR-seq clonotypes had one read, totaling roughly 3.5% of reads; RNA-seq: 74.6% and 44.6%.

The library was built from about 370 ng RNA with molecular barcoded adaptors for alpha/delta and beta/gamma chains. In TCRdb, the reads were re-called with MiXCR into one record per CDR3 protein. Here the sample spans 37,000 or so distinct CDR3 sequences, 12% to 15% being singletons. The germline V gene encodes CDR1 SQVTM and CDR2 ANQGSEA. The V gene end was trimmed by 2 bases and the J gene end by 6 bases; junction bases not matched to a gene: 9. This CDR3 spans 15 amino acids. The V call is TRBV29-1, the J call TRBJ2-1; 8 positions match TRBD1. This clonotype was obtained from a donor aged 40 or over with multiple myeloma. Input material: a population of CD138-negative cells sorted from bone marrow. The CDR3 nucleotides are TGCAGCGTTGAAAATGACAGGGGCAATCTCAATGAGCAGTTCTTC. It is translated as CSVENDRGNLNEQFF.